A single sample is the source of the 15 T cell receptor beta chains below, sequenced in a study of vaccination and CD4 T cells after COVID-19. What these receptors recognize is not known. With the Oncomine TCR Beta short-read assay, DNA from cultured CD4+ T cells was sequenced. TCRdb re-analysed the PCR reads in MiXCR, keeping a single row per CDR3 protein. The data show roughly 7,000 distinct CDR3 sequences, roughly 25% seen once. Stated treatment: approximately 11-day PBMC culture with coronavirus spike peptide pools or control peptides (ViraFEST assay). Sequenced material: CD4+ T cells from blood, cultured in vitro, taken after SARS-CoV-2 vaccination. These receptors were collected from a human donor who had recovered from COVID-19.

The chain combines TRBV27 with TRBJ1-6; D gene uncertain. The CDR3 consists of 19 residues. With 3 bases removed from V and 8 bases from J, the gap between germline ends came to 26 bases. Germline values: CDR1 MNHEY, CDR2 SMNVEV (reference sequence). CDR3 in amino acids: CASSFKGPRLKVVDSPLHF. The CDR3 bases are TGTGCCAGCAGTTTCAAGGGCCCCCGCCTGAAAGTGGTGGATTCACCCCTCCACTTT.

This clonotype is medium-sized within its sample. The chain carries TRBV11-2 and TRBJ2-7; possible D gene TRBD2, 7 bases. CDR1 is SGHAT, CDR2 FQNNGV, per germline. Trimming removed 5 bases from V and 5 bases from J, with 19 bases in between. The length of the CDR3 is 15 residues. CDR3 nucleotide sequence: TGTGCCAGCAGCGGGCCTGGGCGGGGGCTGGACGAGCAGTACTTC. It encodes CASSGPGRGLDEQYF.

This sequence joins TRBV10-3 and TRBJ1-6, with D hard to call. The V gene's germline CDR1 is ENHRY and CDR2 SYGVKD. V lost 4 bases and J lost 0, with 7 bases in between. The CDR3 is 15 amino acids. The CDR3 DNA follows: TGTGCCATCAGTGGCCCCAGCTCCTATAATTCACCCCTCCACTTT. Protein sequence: CAISGPSSYNSPLHF.

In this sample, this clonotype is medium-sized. The CDR3 here is CATSDPGPQETQYF. CDR3 nucleotide sequence: TGTGCCACCAGTGACCCCGGGCCACAAGAGACCCAGTACTTC. The rearrangement joins TRBV24-1 to TRBJ2-5; D not certain. Germline CDR1 reads KGHDR; CDR2 reads SFDVKD. V was trimmed by 4 bases and J by 2 bases, leaving 10 bases between them. The CDR3 is made up of 14 amino acids.

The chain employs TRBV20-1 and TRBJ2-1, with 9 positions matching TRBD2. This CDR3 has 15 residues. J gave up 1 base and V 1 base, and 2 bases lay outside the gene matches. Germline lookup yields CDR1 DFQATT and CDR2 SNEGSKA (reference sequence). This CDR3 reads CSARALAGSYNEQFF. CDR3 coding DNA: TGCAGTGCTAGAGCACTAGCGGGTTCCTACAATGAGCAGTTCTTC.

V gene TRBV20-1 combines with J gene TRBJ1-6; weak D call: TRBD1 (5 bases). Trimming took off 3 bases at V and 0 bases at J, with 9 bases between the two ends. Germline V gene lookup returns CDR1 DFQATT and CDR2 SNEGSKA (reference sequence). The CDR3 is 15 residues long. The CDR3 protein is CSARGQSSYNSPLHF. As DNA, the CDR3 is TGCAGTGCTAGGGGGCAGAGCTCCTATAATTCACCCCTCCACTTT.

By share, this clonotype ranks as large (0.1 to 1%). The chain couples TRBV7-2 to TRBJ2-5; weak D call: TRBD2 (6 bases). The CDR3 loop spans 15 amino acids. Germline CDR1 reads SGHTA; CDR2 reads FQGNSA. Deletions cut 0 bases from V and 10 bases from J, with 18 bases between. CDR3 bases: TGTGCCAGCAGCTTAGCGATTGGGGTACGCGGGGACCAGTACTTC. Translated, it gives CASSLAIGVRGDQYF. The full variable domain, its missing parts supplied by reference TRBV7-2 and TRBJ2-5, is GAGVSQSPSNKVTEKGKDVELRCDPISGHTALYWYRQSLGQGLEFLIYFQGNSAPDKSGLPSDRFSAERTGGSVSTLTIQRTQQEDSAVYLCASSLAIGVRGDQYFGPGTRLLVL.

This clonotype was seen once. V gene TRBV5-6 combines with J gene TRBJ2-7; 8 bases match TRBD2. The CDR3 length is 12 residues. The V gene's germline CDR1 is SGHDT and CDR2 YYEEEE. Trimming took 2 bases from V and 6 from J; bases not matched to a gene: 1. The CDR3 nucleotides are TGTGCCAGCAGCTTTGCGGGGGGCGAGCAGTACTTC. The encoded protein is CASSFAGGEQYF. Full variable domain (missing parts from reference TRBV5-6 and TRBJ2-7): DAGVTQSPTHLIKTRGQQVTLRCSPKSGHDTVSWYQQALGQGPQFIFQYYEEEERQRGNFPDRFSGHQFPNYSSELNVNALLLGDSALYLCASSFAGGEQYFGPGTRLTVT.

CDR3 in DNA: TGTGCCAGTAGTATCCTCCGACAGGGGGTGGAGCTGTTTTTT. Amino acid sequence: CASSILRQGVELFF. This chain connects TRBV19 to TRBJ2-2; 9 bases are shared with TRBD1. This CDR3 is built from 14 residues. Germline loops: CDR1 LNHDA, CDR2 SQIVND (reference sequence). V was pared by 3 bases and J by 10 bases, with 6 bases of the junction left unmatched.

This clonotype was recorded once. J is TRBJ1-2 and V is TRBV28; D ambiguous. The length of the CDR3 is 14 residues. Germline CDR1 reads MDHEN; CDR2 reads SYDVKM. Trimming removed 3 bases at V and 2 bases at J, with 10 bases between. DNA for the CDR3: TGTGCCAGCAGTTTTTTGGAGGGCAACTATGGCTACACCTTC. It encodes CASSFLEGNYGYTF.

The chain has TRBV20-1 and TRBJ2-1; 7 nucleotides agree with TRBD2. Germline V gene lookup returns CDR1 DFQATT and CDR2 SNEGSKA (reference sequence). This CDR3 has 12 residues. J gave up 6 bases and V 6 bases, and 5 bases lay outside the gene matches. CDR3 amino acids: CSAERGSNEQFF. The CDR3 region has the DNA TGCAGTGCGGAGCGGGGAAGCAATGAGCAGTTCTTC.

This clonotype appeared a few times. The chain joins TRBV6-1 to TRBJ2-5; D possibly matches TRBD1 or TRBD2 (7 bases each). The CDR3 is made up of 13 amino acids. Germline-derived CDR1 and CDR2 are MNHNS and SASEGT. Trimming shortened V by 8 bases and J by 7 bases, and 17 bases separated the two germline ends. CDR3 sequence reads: CASCQGGQGTQYF. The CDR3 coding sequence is TGTGCCAGCTGCCAGGGGGGGCAGGGGACCCAGTACTTC.

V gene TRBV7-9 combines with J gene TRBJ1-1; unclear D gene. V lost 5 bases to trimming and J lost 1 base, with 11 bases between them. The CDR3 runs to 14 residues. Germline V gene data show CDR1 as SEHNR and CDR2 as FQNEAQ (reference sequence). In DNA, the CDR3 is TGTGCCAGCAGCCTCCTAACACCGAACACTGAAGCTTTCTTT. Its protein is CASSLLTPNTEAFF.

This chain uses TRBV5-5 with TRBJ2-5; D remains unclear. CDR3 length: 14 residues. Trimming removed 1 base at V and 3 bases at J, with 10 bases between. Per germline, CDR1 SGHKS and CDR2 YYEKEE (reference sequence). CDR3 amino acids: CASSLSANEETQYF. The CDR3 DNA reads TGTGCCAGCAGCTTGTCGGCCAATGAAGAGACCCAGTACTTC.

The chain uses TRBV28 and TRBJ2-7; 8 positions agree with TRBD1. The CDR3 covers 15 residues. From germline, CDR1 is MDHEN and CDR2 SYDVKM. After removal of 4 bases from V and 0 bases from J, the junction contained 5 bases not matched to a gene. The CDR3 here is CASSSRQGPSYEQYF. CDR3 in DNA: TGTGCCAGCAGTTCCCGACAGGGGCCCTCCTACGAGCAGTACTTC.